What follows are 32 T cell receptor beta chains derived from one specimen sequenced in a study of CD8 T cells in ankylosing spondylitis. Study-level findings and limits: Within ankylosing spondylitis blood, a TCR beta motif made up of several highly homologous variants appeared to be characteristic.

These receptors' targets are unknown. TCRdb processed the 5' RACE reads anew with MiXCR; each CDR3 protein has one entry. The sample yields about 700,000 distinct CDR3 sequences, roughly 19% seen once. The sequenced material came from blood, either unsorted or a sorted T cell fraction (not recorded which). These receptors came from a male donor with ankylosing spondylitis.

This clonotype occurred a few times. The rearrangement links TRBV6-5 to TRBJ2-5; D is unclear. Germline V gene data show CDR1 as MNHEY and CDR2 as SVGAGI. The CDR3 is 13 amino acids. Trimming took 2 bases from V and 2 from J, leaving 6 bases between them. CDR3 amino acids: CASSYKSQETQYF. The DNA for the CDR3 is TGTGCCAGCAGTTACAAGTCGCAAGAGACCCAGTACTTC.

The CDR3 sequence is CASSDHGQARGYTF. CDR3 in DNA: TGTGCCAGCAGTGACCACGGACAGGCCAGAGGCTACACCTTC. This sequence joins TRBV25-1 and TRBJ1-2, with 7 bases matching TRBD1. CDR3 length: 14 residues. CDR1 and CDR2 from the germline V gene are MGHDK and SYGVNS. Trimming at V came to 3 bases and at J to 8 bases, leaving 9 bases not matched to a gene.

V usage is TRBV20-1 and J usage is TRBJ1-2, with 9 positions matching TRBD1. From germline, CDR1 is DFQATT and CDR2 SNEGSKA (reference sequence). J lost 5 bases, V lost 5 bases, and 6 bases had no gene match. CDR3 length equals 13 residues. This chain's CDR3 is CSADTGGAYGYTF. Written as DNA, the CDR3 is TGCAGTGCTGATACAGGGGGCGCGTATGGCTACACCTTC.

Written as DNA, the CDR3 is TGTGCCAGCAGCTCGCGCTGGAGACAAGAGACCCAGTACTTC. Encoded protein: CASSSRWRQETQYF. V and J are TRBV7-2 and TRBJ2-5, with D unclear. V was pared by 4 bases and J by 2 bases, with 11 bases between. Germline-derived CDR1 and CDR2 are SGHTA and FQGNSA. This CDR3 has 14 amino acids.

This clonotype was observed a few times. V gene TRBV6-1 combines with J gene TRBJ1-1; weak D call: TRBD1 (6 bases). Germline V lookup: CDR1 MNHNS, CDR2 SASEGT. This CDR3 is built from 14 residues. The germline V and J ends were trimmed by 5 bases and 8 bases, with 18 bases remaining between them. The CDR3 reads CASSRGWGPAEAFF. CDR3 nucleotide sequence: TGTGCCAGCAGTCGGGGGTGGGGGCCTGCGGAAGCTTTCTTT.

This chain links TRBV5-4 with TRBJ1-3; the match to TRBD1 covers 7 bases. Germline V gene sequence: CDR1 SGHNT, CDR2 YYREEE (reference sequence). Losses at the gene ends were 4 bases for V and 0 bases for J; bases not matched to a gene: 1. This CDR3 has 14 residues. Here the CDR3 DNA reads TGTGCCAGCAGCGGACAGGACTCTGGAAACACCATATATTTT. This codes for CASSGQDSGNTIYF.

CDR3 protein: CSVEGSEGLAGGLTGELFF. CDR3 nucleotide sequence: TGCAGCGTTGAAGGATCGGAGGGACTAGCGGGGGGGCTCACCGGGGAGCTGTTTTTT. The V call is TRBV29-1, the J call TRBJ2-2; 16 bases match TRBD2. J gave up 4 bases and V 1 base, and 9 bases lay outside the gene matches. The CDR3 sequence is 19 residues long. CDR1 is SQVTM, CDR2 ANQGSEA, per germline.

CDR3 DNA sequence: TGTGCCAGCAGTTGGCTGGAGCGGAGGGGGAGCACAGATACGCAGTATTTT. It translates to CASSWLERRGSTDTQYF. The chain joins TRBV27 to TRBJ2-3, with D possibly being TRBD1 or TRBD2 (6 bases each). Trimming stripped 4 bases from V and 0 bases from J, with 17 bases between. Germline-derived CDR1 and CDR2 are MNHEY and SMNVEV (reference sequence). This CDR3 region has 17 residues.

This chain connects TRBV5-1 to TRBJ2-5; 10 bases fit TRBD2. The V and J ends lost 1 base and 5 bases, in that order; junction bases with no gene match: 8. The CDR3 totals 16 residues. The V gene's germline CDR1 is SGHRS and CDR2 YFSETQ. CDR3 protein: CASSLQPSGGSETQYF. CDR3 DNA sequence: TGCGCCAGCAGCTTGCAGCCTAGCGGGGGATCGGAGACCCAGTACTTC. The full variable domain, with the rest looked up from reference TRBV5-1 and TRBJ2-5, is KAGVTQTPRYLIKTRGQQVTLSCSPISGHRSVSWYQQTPGQGLQFLFEYFSETQRNKGNFPGRFSGRQFSNSRSEMNVSTLELGDSALYLCASSLQPSGGSETQYFGPGTRLLVL.

A few counts support this clonotype. The chain has TRBV6-1 and TRBJ2-5; D perhaps matches TRBD1 (7 bases). The CDR3 is made up of 16 amino acids. V gave up 5 bases and J gave up 1 base, with 17 bases separating them. Germline V gene sequence: CDR1 MNHNS, CDR2 SASEGT. As DNA, the CDR3 is TGTGCCAGCAGTCCTCCAGGGGGGACAATCCAAGAGACCCAGTACTTC. Protein sequence: CASSPPGGTIQETQYF.

This clonotype was seen more than once but under ten times. This chain joins TRBV29-1 and TRBJ1-2, with 10 bases matching TRBD1. V lost 3 bases, J lost 8 bases, and 6 bases stayed unmatched. Germline CDR1 and CDR2: SQVTM and ANQGSEA. The CDR3 consists of 13 residues. CDR3 region: CSVERTGGRGYTF. For the CDR3, the DNA is TGCAGCGTTGAGCGGACAGGGGGGAGGGGCTACACCTTC.

The CDR3 nucleotides are TGTGCCAGCAGCCAAGTAGCGGGTTACACAGATACGCAGTATTTT. Its protein is CASSQVAGYTDTQYF. The chain is built from TRBV9 and TRBJ2-3, with 7 positions matching TRBD2. CDR3 size: 15 residues. V lost 4 bases, J lost 2 bases, and 7 bases stayed unmatched. The germline V gene has CDR1 SGDLS and CDR2 YYNGEE.

The rearrangement joins TRBV5-5 to TRBJ2-3, with 8 bases lining up with TRBD1. The CDR3 length is 15 residues. V was pared by 4 bases and J by 2 bases, with 6 bases of the junction left unmatched. Germline assignment: CDR1 SGHKS and CDR2 YYEKEE (reference sequence). CDR3 sequence reads: CASSPTGVATDTQYF. The CDR3 nucleotides read TGTGCCAGCAGCCCGACAGGGGTGGCCACAGATACGCAGTATTTT.

There are a few counts of this clonotype. This chain uses TRBV5-6 with TRBJ2-1, with unresolved D. Trimming left V 2 bases short and J 8 bases short, with 8 bases between. The CDR3 is 12 residues long. The germline gives CDR1 SGHDT, CDR2 YYEEEE. The CDR3 spells CASSFTNYEQFF. DNA for the CDR3: TGTGCCAGCAGCTTTACGAACTATGAGCAGTTCTTC.

This clonotype came up once. This rearrangement joins TRBV4-3 to TRBJ2-3; 14 bases agree with TRBD2. Germline CDR1 LGHNA, CDR2 YSLEER. CDR3 length: 17 amino acids. The ends lost 4 bases at V and 5 bases at J; junction bases unmatched: 8. In DNA form, the CDR3 reads TGCGCCAGCAGCCCCGGACTAGCGGGAGGACAGGGAGATACGCAGTATTTT. Amino acids: CASSPGLAGGQGDTQYF.

As regards this clonotype: One junction end does not reproduce the germline sequence, and a read error may be involved. This chain joins TRBV5-1 and TRBJ2-1; D uncertain. From germline, CDR1 is SGHRS and CDR2 YFSETQ. The CDR3 contains 12 residues. The CDR3 DNA reads as TGCGCCAGCATCTTGGGAAGAGATGAGCAGTTCTTC. This translates into CASILGRDEQFF.

This clonotype was detected a few times. The V call is TRBV3-1, the J call TRBJ2-5; 10 nucleotides align to TRBD2. Trimming took 3 bases from V and 0 from J; bases not matched to a gene: 4. CDR1 is LGHDT and CDR2 is YNNKEL in the germline V gene (reference sequence). The CDR3 is 16 residues long. The CDR3 DNA reads TGTGCCAGCAGCCAGGGACTAGCGCAGCACCAAGAGACCCAGTACTTC. Translation: CASSQGLAQHQETQYF.

This clonotype was found a few times. The chain recombines TRBV5-1 with TRBJ1-4; D not certain. Trimming removed 3 bases at V and 6 bases at J, with 12 bases between. This CDR3 is built from 14 residues. Germline loops: CDR1 SGHRS, CDR2 YFSETQ. CDR3 DNA sequence: TGCGCCAGCAGCTATAACACGGTTGATGAAAAACTGTTTTTT. Translating gives CASSYNTVDEKLFF.

The rearrangement links TRBV12-3 or TRBV12-4 to TRBJ2-1; D remains ambiguous. V was cut by 6 bases and J by 8 bases, with 11 bases left in between. The CDR3 extends over 12 amino acids. The CDR3 sequence: CASSPRVYEQFF. In DNA, the CDR3 is TGTGCCAGCAGCCCTAGAGTCTATGAGCAGTTCTTC.

This clonotype was seen at least ten times. The V and J genes are TRBV4-1 and TRBJ1-5; no reliable D call. Germline CDR1 is MGHRA and CDR2 is YSYEKL. The CDR3 is 14 residues long. Trimming removed 0 bases from V and 5 bases from J, with 8 bases in between. The DNA of the CDR3 is TGCGCCAGCAGCCAAGATGTATTAGATCAGCCCCAGCATTTT. Amino acids: CASSQDVLDQPQHF.

This clonotype was observed a few times. The chain recombines TRBV18 with TRBJ2-7; 7 bases match TRBD1. V shed 5 bases, J shed 6 bases, and the junction held 10 bases outside the gene matches. The V gene's germline CDR1 is KGHSH and CDR2 LQKENI. The CDR3 length is 14 residues. Here the CDR3 DNA reads TGTGCCAGCTCATCTACAGGGGCCTGGTTCGAGCAGTACTTC. Translation: CASSSTGAWFEQYF.

In this sample, this clonotype turned up a few times. This chain connects TRBV2 to TRBJ1-2; TRBD1 matches 7 bases. The CDR3 runs to 15 residues. V shed 2 bases and J 3 bases; nucleotides not matched to a gene: 6. CDR1 is SNHLY, CDR2 FYNNEI, per germline. CDR3 DNA sequence: TGTGCCAGCAGTGAACTTAGACAGGGCCACTATGGCTACACCTTC. Protein product: CASSELRQGHYGYTF.

V and J are TRBV7-9 and TRBJ2-3, with 7 bases that match TRBD1. The CDR3 spans 17 residues. V shed 0 bases, J shed 5 bases, and the junction held 11 bases outside the gene matches. Germline values: CDR1 SEHNR, CDR2 FQNEAQ (reference sequence). CDR3 nucleotides: TGTGCCAGCAGCTTAGCCAAGGGACAGTCCATCGGAGATACGCAGTATTTT. Translation: CASSLAKGQSIGDTQYF.

CDR3 nucleotide sequence: TGTGCCAGCTCCCCCGGAGACAGAGAAGCTTTCTTT. Residues: CASSPGDREAFF. The chain has TRBV18 and TRBJ1-1; D might be TRBD1 (5 bases). CDR3 length: 12 residues. CDR1 and CDR2 from the germline V gene are KGHSH and LQKENI. Trimming removed 6 bases at V and 8 bases at J, with 13 bases between. Full variable domain (rest looked up from reference TRBV18 and TRBJ1-1): NAGVMQNPRHLVRRRGQEARLRCSPMKGHSHVYWYRQLPEEGLKFMVYLQKENIIDESGMPKERFSAEFPKEGPSILRIQQVVRGDSAAYFCASSPGDREAFFGQGTRLTVV.

This clonotype showed up just a few times. The rearrangement joins TRBV6-4 to TRBJ2-1; 11 nucleotides match TRBD2. J lost 9 bases, V lost 2 bases, and 3 bases had no gene match. The V gene's germline CDR1 is MRHNA and CDR2 SNTAGT. This CDR3 is built from 14 residues. The CDR3 region is CASSDGLAGGEQFF. The CDR3 DNA reads as TGTGCCAGCAGTGACGGGCTAGCGGGAGGTGAGCAGTTCTTC.

V gene TRBV20-1 combines with J gene TRBJ2-5; 8 positions agree with TRBD2. Germline lookup yields CDR1 DFQATT and CDR2 SNEGSKA (reference sequence). V dropped 3 bases and J dropped 6; count of bases not matched to a gene: 12. The CDR3 consists of 15 residues. In DNA form, the CDR3 reads TGCAGTGCTAGTGGTGCGGCGGGAGGTGGGAAGACCCAGTACTTC. Translating gives CSASGAAGGGKTQYF.

The sample holds one count of this clonotype. The rearrangement links TRBV10-3 to TRBJ1-5, with TRBD1 identical over 8 bases. Germline CDR1 ENHRY, CDR2 SYGVKD. The CDR3 is 17 residues long. Trimming at V came to 0 bases and at J to 0 bases, leaving 4 bases not matched to a gene. CDR3: CAISESGGQVSNQPQHF. The CDR3 nucleotides are TGTGCCATCAGTGAGTCGGGGGGACAGGTTAGCAATCAGCCCCAGCATTTT.

The rearrangement joins TRBV27 to TRBJ2-7, with D possibly TRBD2 on 5 matching bases. Germline assignment: CDR1 MNHEY and CDR2 SMNVEV (reference sequence). The CDR3 is 14 residues long. V was pared by 0 bases and J by 3 bases, with 9 bases between. This chain's CDR3 is CASSLSSGYYEQYF. In nucleotides, the CDR3 is TGTGCCAGCAGTTTATCTTCGGGATACTACGAGCAGTACTTC.

Many counts were recorded for this clonotype. V gene TRBV3-1 combines with J gene TRBJ2-5; D is tentatively TRBD1 or TRBD2 (5 bases each). The V gene lost 0 bases and the J gene lost 5 bases, with 13 bases spanning the gap. This CDR3 is 15 amino acids long. Germline lookup yields CDR1 LGHDT and CDR2 YNNKEL (reference sequence). The CDR3 nucleotides are TGTGCCAGCAGCCAAGACACGAGGGCAGGGGAGACCCAGTACTTC. Its translation is CASSQDTRAGETQYF.

The chain employs TRBV12-5 and TRBJ1-1; the D is unclear. Germline loops: CDR1 LGHNT, CDR2 FRNRAP. The CDR3 has 13 residues. Trimming pared 4 bases from V and 1 base from J, leaving 7 bases between. The CDR3 sequence is CASGSRGNTEAFF. As DNA, the CDR3 is TGTGCTAGTGGTTCCAGAGGGAACACTGAAGCTTTCTTT.

The chain combines TRBV7-9 with TRBJ2-1, with TRBD1 matching over 7 bases. Unmatched junction bases numbered 10, after V lost 4 bases and J lost 4 bases. CDR1 is SEHNR, CDR2 FQNEAQ, per germline (reference sequence). The CDR3 totals 16 residues. The CDR3 DNA follows: TGTGCCAGCAGCTGGGAGACAGGGACCCTTTACAATGAGCAGTTCTTC. The encoded protein is CASSWETGTLYNEQFF. Based on the CDR3 plus reference TRBV7-9 and TRBJ2-1, the full variable domain is DTGVSQNPRHKITKRGQNVTFRCDPISEHNRLYWYRQTLGQGPEFLTYFQNEAQLEKSRLLSDRFSAERPKGSFSTLEIQRTEQGDSAMYLCASSWETGTLYNEQFFGPGTRLTVL.

This clonotype was seen a handful of times. The V and J genes are TRBV30 and TRBJ1-6; D is ambiguous. The V and J ends lost 0 bases and 7 bases respectively, with 4 bases between them. Germline V CDR1 and CDR2: GTSNPN, SVGIG (reference sequence). The CDR3 extends over 12 amino acids. The DNA for the CDR3 is TGTGCCTGGAGTGTAGAAAATTCACCCCTCCACTTT. Its translation is CAWSVENSPLHF.